The 27 T cell receptor beta chains listed next were all sequenced from one sample in a study of T cell repertoires in cytomegalovirus infection. Each CDR3 protein gets one entry after TCRdb re-called the reads with MiXCR. The sample records fewer than 300,000 distinct CDR3 sequences, roughly 25% being singletons. Sample: PBMCs. The receptors originated from a human donor in good health (CMV status not recorded). Some clones in this sample may be carry-over from other donors' samples.

This clonotype has only a few counts. V is TRBV24-1 and J is TRBJ2-3, with 11 bases aligning to TRBD2. CDR1 and CDR2 (germline): KGHDR, SFDVKD. With V trimmed by 7 bases and J by 4 bases, 15 bases remained unmatched. This CDR3 contains 18 residues. The CDR3 loop reads CATSSTFKLAGDPDTQYF. The CDR3 region has the DNA TGTGCCACCAGCAGCACCTTTAAACTAGCGGGAGACCCAGATACGCAGTATTTT.

This clonotype showed up many times. The rearrangement uses TRBV7-9 and TRBJ1-2, with D hard to call. Trimming took 3 bases from V and 5 from J, leaving 7 bases between them. The CDR3 has 12 residues. CDR1 SEHNR and CDR2 FQNEAQ come from the germline V gene (reference sequence). CDR3 sequence reads: CASSLKEYGYTF. The CDR3 DNA follows: TGTGCCAGCAGCTTGAAGGAATATGGCTACACCTTC.

The chain has TRBV13 and TRBJ1-1; no firm D call. Germline-derived CDR1 and CDR2 are PRHDT and FYEKMQ (reference sequence). This CDR3 spans 12 amino acids. V lost 11 bases and J 3 bases, leaving 13 bases between the germline ends. The CDR3 region has the DNA TGTGCCTCCCGGGGAGTGCACACTGAAGCTTTCTTT. Protein product: CASRGVHTEAFF.

This chain joins TRBV6-4 and TRBJ2-1, with 10 nucleotides matching TRBD2. The J segment lost 5 bases and the V segment lost 5 bases, leaving 6 bases of the junction unmatched. Per germline, CDR1 MRHNA and CDR2 SNTAGT. The CDR3 loop spans 15 amino acids. In nucleotides, the CDR3 is TGTGCCAGCAGTCGTGGCCTAGCGGGAGACAATGAGCAGTTCTTC. This gives the protein CASSRGLAGDNEQFF.

This clonotype was seen only a few times. The chain couples TRBV19 to TRBJ2-7; tentative D call: TRBD2 (6 bases). The germline gives CDR1 LNHDA, CDR2 SQIVND (reference sequence). Trimming left V 4 bases short and J 2 bases short, with 12 bases between. The CDR3 is 14 residues long. CDR3 coding DNA: TGTGCCAGTAGTACAAGCGCGGGGCCCTACGAGCAGTACTTC. Translating gives CASSTSAGPYEQYF. The whole variable domain, remainder taken from reference TRBV19 and TRBJ2-7, is DGGITQSPKYLFRKEGQNVTLSCEQNLNHDAMYWYRQDPGQGLRLIYYSQIVNDFQKGDIAEGYSVSREKKESFPLTVTSAQKNPTAFYLCASSTSAGPYEQYFGPGTRLTVT.

This chain links TRBV28 with TRBJ1-5; 9 bases agree with TRBD1. The ends lost 4 bases at V and 4 bases at J; junction bases unmatched: 5. CDR1 is MDHEN and CDR2 is SYDVKM in the germline V gene. The CDR3 spans 15 residues. The CDR3 reads CASSSSGQGNQPQHF. CDR3 DNA: TGTGCCAGCAGTTCGTCGGGACAGGGAAATCAGCCCCAGCATTTT.

CDR3 in amino acids: CASSASGPKAEKLFF. CDR3 coding DNA: TGTGCCAGCAGTGCCTCCGGGCCAAAGGCTGAAAAACTGTTTTTT. The chain couples TRBV28 to TRBJ1-4; D remains unclear. Germline CDR1 reads MDHEN; CDR2 reads SYDVKM. Trimming removed 5 bases at V and 7 bases at J, with 17 bases between. This CDR3 spans 15 amino acids.

In DNA, the CDR3 is TGCAGTGCTAGAGATCTGTTCGACAGAGGCTTAACCGGGGAGCTGTTTTTT. Translation: CSARDLFDRGLTGELFF. The chain has TRBV20-1 and TRBJ2-2; D might be TRBD1 (5 bases). The CDR3 totals 17 residues. V was trimmed by 0 bases and J by 5 bases, leaving 19 bases between them. The germline gives CDR1 DFQATT, CDR2 SNEGSKA (reference sequence).

This clonotype has a count of ten or more. The rearrangement uses TRBV6-6 and TRBJ2-1, with 7 positions matching TRBD1. This CDR3 contains 16 residues. Germline lookup yields CDR1 MNHNY and CDR2 SVGAGI (reference sequence). V lost 2 bases, J lost 0 bases, and 4 bases stayed unmatched. In nucleotides, the CDR3 is TGTGCCAGCAGTTACCTCACAGGGGTCTCCTACAATGAGCAGTTCTTC. Translation gives CASSYLTGVSYNEQFF.

The chain has TRBV5-1 and TRBJ1-1, with 8 bases that match TRBD1. Germline assignment: CDR1 SGHRS and CDR2 YFSETQ. The CDR3 extends over 13 amino acids. After removal of 3 bases from V and 3 bases from J, the junction contained 1 base not matched to a gene. The CDR3 region is CASSWTGYTEAFF. The CDR3 region has the DNA TGCGCCAGCAGCTGGACAGGGTACACTGAAGCTTTCTTT.

This clonotype was observed at least ten times. The chain uses TRBV7-9 and TRBJ2-7; no firm D call. V lost 4 bases and J 7 bases, leaving 8 bases between the germline ends. The CDR3 length is 11 residues. In germline, CDR1 is SEHNR, CDR2 FQNEAQ (reference sequence). DNA of the CDR3: TGTGCCAGCAGCTCCCACATGGAGCAGTACTTC. This encodes CASSSHMEQYF.

This rearrangement joins TRBV12-3 or TRBV12-4 to TRBJ1-5, with TRBD1 identical over 8 bases. The J segment lost 2 bases and the V segment lost 5 bases, leaving 5 bases of the junction unmatched. The CDR3 has 15 amino acids. The CDR3 is CASSQGAGGNQPQHF. The CDR3 bases are TGTGCCAGCAGTCAGGGGGCAGGGGGCAATCAGCCCCAGCATTTT.

This clonotype was found a few times. The chain joins TRBV20-1 to TRBJ1-1; D is possibly TRBD1 (5 bases). The germline CDR1 and CDR2 sequences are DFQATT and SNEGSKA (reference sequence). V was cut by 0 bases and J by 0 bases, with 11 bases left in between. The CDR3 is 15 residues long. For the CDR3, the DNA is TGCAGTGCTAGAGATGCCCCGGGGCTGAACACTGAAGCTTTCTTT. Protein: CSARDAPGLNTEAFF.

Only a few counts were recorded for this clonotype. V is TRBV20-1 and J is TRBJ1-5; no definite D call. The CDR3 loop spans 12 amino acids. Germline V CDR1 and CDR2: DFQATT, SNEGSKA (reference sequence). Trimming shortened V by 3 bases and J by 0 bases, and 3 bases separated the two germline ends. The DNA for the CDR3 is TGCAGTGCTAGGGGTAGCAATCAGCCCCAGCATTTT. Amino acids: CSARGSNQPQHF.

To note about this clonotype: It may be a read error: a sequence one base away is much more abundant. The rearrangement links TRBV11-2 to TRBJ2-7; 9 bases are a match to TRBD1. Unmatched junction bases numbered 14, after V lost 5 bases and J lost 3 bases. Germline CDR1 is SGHAT and CDR2 is FQNNGV. CDR3 length equals 17 residues. CDR3 DNA sequence: TGTGCCAGCAGCCCGATGAGCGTCGGGACAGGGTTCTACGAGCAGTACTTC. It codes for CASSPMSVGTGFYEQYF.

This clonotype was observed a handful of times. The chain recombines TRBV6-4 with TRBJ2-3; 9 bases align to TRBD2. This CDR3 spans 14 amino acids. CDR1 and CDR2 (germline): MRHNA, SNTAGT. The V segment lost 4 bases and the J segment 1 base; nucleotides outside the gene matches: 0. The CDR3 loop reads CASSGTSGTDTQYF. The CDR3 DNA is TGTGCCAGCAGTGGGACTAGCGGCACAGATACGCAGTATTTT.

This clonotype has ten or more counts. The chain couples TRBV7-2 to TRBJ1-5; D is unclear. Germline CDR1 reads SGHTA; CDR2 reads FQGNSA. The germline V and J ends were trimmed by 1 base and 4 bases, with 11 bases remaining between them. This CDR3 has 15 amino acids. This CDR3 reads CASSLELSRNQPQHF. DNA for the CDR3: TGTGCCAGCAGCTTAGAATTGAGTCGGAATCAGCCCCAGCATTTT.

This clonotype was counted many times. The chain carries TRBV7-2 and TRBJ2-1; 7 bases line up with TRBD2. The CDR3 loop spans 12 amino acids. The germline CDR1 and CDR2 sequences are SGHTA and FQGNSA. The J segment lost 9 bases and the V segment lost 5 bases, leaving 4 bases of the junction unmatched. DNA for the CDR3: TGTGCCAGCAGCCGCCGGACTAGTGAGCAGTTCTTC. This encodes CASSRRTSEQFF. Full variable domain (outside the CDR3, taken from reference TRBV7-2 and TRBJ2-1): GAGVSQSPSNKVTEKGKDVELRCDPISGHTALYWYRQSLGQGLEFLIYFQGNSAPDKSGLPSDRFSAERTGGSVSTLTIQRTQQEDSAVYLCASSRRTSEQFFGPGTRLTVL.

The CDR3 DNA sequence: TGCAGCGTTAAGTTCTGGGGGCATCCTACGGAGCAGTACTTC. It yields the protein CSVKFWGHPTEQYF. The rearrangement joins TRBV29-1 to TRBJ2-7; D perhaps matches TRBD1 (6 bases). Trimming pared 5 bases from V and 7 bases from J, leaving 21 bases between. CDR3 length equals 14 residues. The germline V gene has CDR1 SQVTM and CDR2 ANQGSEA.

The chain is built from TRBV29-1 and TRBJ1-1; 9 nucleotides align to TRBD1. The J segment lost 5 bases and the V segment lost 7 bases, leaving 20 bases of the junction unmatched. CDR1 is SQVTM, CDR2 ANQGSEA, per germline. The CDR3 is 17 residues long. CDR3 nucleotides: TGCAGCGGGGTGTGGCTGACAGGGGGATCCCGTGTGACTGAAGCTTTCTTT. It yields the protein CSGVWLTGGSRVTEAFF.

The chain joins TRBV3-1 to TRBJ2-1; a possible D gene is TRBD2 (5 bases). CDR1 and CDR2 (germline): LGHDT, YNNKEL (reference sequence). This CDR3 comprises 14 residues. With 1 base removed from V and 2 bases from J, the gap between germline ends came to 6 bases. The CDR3 loop reads CASSQVSAYNEQFF. The DNA for the CDR3 is TGTGCCAGCAGCCAAGTTAGCGCCTACAATGAGCAGTTCTTC.

This clonotype was recorded only once. This may be a read error, as it is one base from a much larger clone. The J gene is TRBJ2-5, the V gene TRBV7-9; TRBD1 agrees at 9 bases. Germline CDR1 is SEHNR and CDR2 is FQNEAQ (reference sequence). The CDR3 has 14 residues. The ends lost 5 bases at V and 5 bases at J; junction bases unmatched: 6. CDR3 sequence reads: CASSRRTGAETQYF. The CDR3 DNA reads as TGTGCCAGCAGCAGGAGGACAGGGGCGGAGACCCAGTACTTC.

This clonotype has at least ten counts. The V and J genes are TRBV7-2 and TRBJ2-3; D possibly corresponds to TRBD2 (6 bases). This CDR3 has 14 amino acids. Germline V CDR1 and CDR2: SGHTA, FQGNSA. V dropped 3 bases and J dropped 4 bases, with 11 bases sitting between them. This chain's CDR3 is CASSFGGDADTQYF. As DNA, the CDR3 is TGTGCCAGCAGCTTCGGGGGAGACGCAGATACGCAGTATTTT.

V and J are TRBV5-1 and TRBJ1-1; no firm D call. The CDR3 is 14 amino acids. V lost 4 bases to trimming and J lost 6 bases, with 16 bases between them. CDR1 is SGHRS, CDR2 YFSETQ, per germline. The CDR3 is CASSPDGVIPEAFF. The CDR3 region has the DNA TGCGCCAGCAGCCCTGATGGGGTGATACCTGAAGCTTTCTTT.

This clonotype was seen just once. The rearrangement joins TRBV19 to TRBJ1-5; D possibly corresponds to TRBD1 (5 bases). Germline CDR1 LNHDA, CDR2 SQIVND (reference sequence). The V end lost 7 bases, the J end lost 0 bases, and 13 bases lay between the germline ends. The CDR3 covers 15 residues. CDR3 sequence reads: CASKKGRNSNQPQHF. Here the CDR3 DNA reads TGTGCCAGTAAGAAGGGGCGAAATAGCAATCAGCCCCAGCATTTT.

This clonotype occurred many times. This chain uses TRBV7-2 with TRBJ2-1; D is undetermined. Looked up from germline, CDR1 is SGHTA and CDR2 is FQGNSA. Trimming pared 3 bases from V and 5 bases from J, leaving 11 bases between. This CDR3 has 14 residues. The CDR3: CASSFVSPNNEQFF. The CDR3 nucleotides read TGTGCCAGCAGCTTTGTCTCCCCCAACAATGAGCAGTTCTTC.

This clonotype appeared many times. CDR3 nucleotides: TGTGCCATCGGTTCTACAGGGGATACGCAGTATTTT. Translated: CAIGSTGDTQYF. The chain carries TRBV10-3 and TRBJ2-3, with D perhaps matching TRBD1 (6 bases). The germline CDR1 and CDR2 sequences are ENHRY and SYGVKD. The CDR3 covers 12 residues. The ends were cut back, 8 bases at V and 6 bases at J, with 12 bases in the middle.